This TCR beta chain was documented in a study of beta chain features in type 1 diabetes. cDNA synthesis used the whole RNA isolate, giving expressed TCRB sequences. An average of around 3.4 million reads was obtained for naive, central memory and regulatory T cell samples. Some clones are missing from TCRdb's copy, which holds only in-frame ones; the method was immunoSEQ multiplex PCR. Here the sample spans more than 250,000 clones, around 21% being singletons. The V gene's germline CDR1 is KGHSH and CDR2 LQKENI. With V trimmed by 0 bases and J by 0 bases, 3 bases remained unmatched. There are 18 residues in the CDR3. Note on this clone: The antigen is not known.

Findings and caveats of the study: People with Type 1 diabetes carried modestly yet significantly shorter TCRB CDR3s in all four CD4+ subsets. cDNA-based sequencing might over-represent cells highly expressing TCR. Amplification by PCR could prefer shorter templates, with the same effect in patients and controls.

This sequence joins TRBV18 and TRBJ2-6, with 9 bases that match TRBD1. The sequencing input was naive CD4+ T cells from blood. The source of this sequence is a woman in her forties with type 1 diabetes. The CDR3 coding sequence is TGTGCCAGCTCACCACCGGGACAGGGTGCCTCTGGGGCCAACGTCCTGACTTTC. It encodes CASSPPGQGASGANVLTF. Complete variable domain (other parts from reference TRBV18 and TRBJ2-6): NAGVMQNPRHLVRRRGQEARLRCSPMKGHSHVYWYRQLPEEGLKFMVYLQKENIIDESGMPKERFSAEFPKEGPSILRIQQVVRGDSAAYFCASSPPGQGASGANVLTFGAGSRLTVL.